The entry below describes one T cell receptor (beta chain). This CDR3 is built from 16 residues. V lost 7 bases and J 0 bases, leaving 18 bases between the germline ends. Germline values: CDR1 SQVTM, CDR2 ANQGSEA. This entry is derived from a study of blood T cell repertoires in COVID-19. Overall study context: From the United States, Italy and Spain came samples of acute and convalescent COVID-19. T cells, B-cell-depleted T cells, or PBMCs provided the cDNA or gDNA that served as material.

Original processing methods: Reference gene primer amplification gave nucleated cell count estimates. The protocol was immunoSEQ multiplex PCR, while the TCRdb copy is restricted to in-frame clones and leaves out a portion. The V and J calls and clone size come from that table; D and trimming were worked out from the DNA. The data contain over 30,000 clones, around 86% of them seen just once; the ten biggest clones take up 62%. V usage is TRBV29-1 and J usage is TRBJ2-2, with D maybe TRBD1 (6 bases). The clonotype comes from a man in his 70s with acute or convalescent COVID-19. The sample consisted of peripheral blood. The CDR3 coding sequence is TGCAGCGCGTTCCCAAAGACAGGACCGAACACCGGGGAGCTGTTTTTT. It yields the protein CSAFPKTGPNTGELFF.